Listed here is a single TCR beta chain. Only in-frame clones appear in the TCRdb table, and some are missing; sequencing was by immunoSEQ multiplex PCR. The repertoire includes around 230,000 clones, around four fifths of them detected once, and roughly 8.2% sits in the top ten. Looked up from germline, CDR1 is KGHSH and CDR2 is LQKENI. The junction had 4 bases not matched to a gene; V was cut back by 6 bases and J by 0 bases. The CDR3 sequence is 14 residues long. The data were taken from a study of blood T cell repertoires in COVID-19. Overall study context: Samples representing acute and convalescent COVID-19 were sourced from the United States, Italy and Spain. Sources were T cells, B-cell-depleted T cells, or PBMCs; the material itself was cDNA or gDNA.

Sequencing input: peripheral blood. This sequence was found in a woman in her 50s with acute or convalescent COVID-19. This rearrangement joins TRBV18 to TRBJ1-1; 7 bases are shared with TRBD1. The CDR3 DNA is TGTGCCAGCTCCCTACAGGGGATGAACACTGAAGCTTTCTTT. This codes for CASSLQGMNTEAFF.